This T cell receptor (beta chain) is from a study of CD8 T cells in Susac syndrome. Random hexamers primed reverse transcription of 0.5 to 1 ug RNA. Coverage of TCR beta CDR3 amplification by immunoSEQ multiplex PCR extended to 54 Vbeta and 13 Jbeta. TCRdb re-derived calls from the immunoSEQ multiplex PCR reads in MiXCR, one entry per CDR3 protein. The table has about 150,000 distinct CDR3 sequences, just under 97% seen once; the top ten hold over 0.12%. The CDR3 sequence is 11 residues long. Trimming cost V 7 bases and J 4 bases, with 10 bases left between them. Looked up from germline, CDR1 is SQVTM and CDR2 is ANQGSEA. The multiple sclerosis controls comprised treatment-naive patients whose relapsing-remitting disease was stable or active.

The clonotype originates from a human donor with multiple sclerosis. Sequenced sample: CD8+ T cells from PBMCs. This chain links TRBV29-1 with TRBJ1-1; D unclear. CDR3 nucleotide sequence: TGCAGCGGGGAGGGTGGCACTGAAGCTTTCTTT. It codes for CSGEGGTEAFF. The full variable domain, with the rest looked up from reference TRBV29-1 and TRBJ1-1, is SAVISQKPSRDICQRGTSLTIQCQVDSQVTMMFWYRQQPGQSLTLIATANQGSEATYESGFVIDKFPISRPNLTFSTLTVSNMSPEDSSIYLCSGEGGTEAFFGQGTRLTVV.